This TCR beta chain originates from a study of blood T cell repertoires in COVID-19. Overall study context: Samples of COVID-19 (acute and convalescent) were obtained from the United States, Italy and Spain.

The data were produced by immunoSEQ multiplex PCR, yet TCRdb's version contains in-frame clones alone and is incomplete. The data contain some 200,000 clones, about 80% of them seen just once; the ten biggest clones take up less than 9.5%. Ages ranged from about 18 to 89 years, with residence in about two dozen US areas. Participants' own reports of clinical history determined their cohort assignment. V was trimmed by 7 bases and J by 5 bases, leaving 23 bases between them. The CDR3 covers 16 residues. Germline values: CDR1 MDHEN, CDR2 SYDVKM. Only one count was recorded for this clone. The specimen sequenced was PBMCs or T cells enriched from blood (not recorded which). The rearrangement joins TRBV28 to TRBJ1-1; D possibly corresponds to TRBD1 (6 bases). This clonotype was obtained from a man aged 40-49 years who had recovered from COVID-19. Written as DNA, the CDR3 is TGTGCCAGCACCGGGCGGTTCCAGGGGCGAAGGACTGAAGCTTTCTTT. This encodes CASTGRFQGRRTEAFF. The full variable domain, completed using reference TRBV28 and TRBJ1-1, is DVKVTQSSRYLVKRTGEKVFLECVQDMDHENMFWYRQDPGLGLRLIYFSYDVKMKEKGDIPEGYSVSREKKERFSLILESASTNQTSMYLCASTGRFQGRRTEAFFGQGTRLTVV.